The rows below give T cell receptor beta chains drawn from one sample of a study of T cells expressing NK-cell markers. TCRdb reanalyzed the 5' RACE reads, giving one entry per CDR3 protein sequence and no DNA. This sample contains about 430,000 distinct CDR3 sequences. Sequenced: blood T cells: a sorted CD56 or NKG2C T cell subset, CD4+ or CD8+ T cells, or bulk PBMC T cells (not recorded which). Receptors were obtained from a woman aged 45 to 65 in good health. The CDR3 runs from the conserved cysteine through the conserved F or W. The order of the fields is J gene, V gene, CDR3 protein.

TRBJ2-5 | TRBV5-1 | CASSSRDRSGQETQYF
TRBJ2-1 | TRBV28 | CASLGPYNEQFF
TRBJ1-4 | TRBV4-1 | CASSQEGPGGEKLFF
TRBJ2-3 | TRBV12-3/TRBV12-4 | CASSGGYRDRLLDTQYF
TRBJ2-2 | TRBV7-8 | CASSRRSGGLNTGELFF
TRBJ2-7 | TRBV6-6 | CASSPIAGGSLREQYF
TRBJ2-6 | TRBV10-3 | CAISGALGFGSGANVLTF
TRBJ2-2 | TRBV5-1 | CASTKFGLEAGELFF
TRBJ1-2 | TRBV20-1 | CSARGASGYTF
TRBJ2-2 | TRBV5-1 | CASSLLLTDRTGELFF
TRBJ1-4 | TRBV2 | CASRPRTGGDEKLFF
TRBJ2-1 | TRBV29-1 | CSAGGKREGRSTNEQFF
TRBJ2-1 | TRBV7-2 | CASSSGRLALYNEQFF
TRBJ2-1 | TRBV27 | CASSFTRGTGGRGEQFF
TRBJ2-5 | TRBV27 | CASSWAINKETQYF
TRBJ2-5 | TRBV30 | CAWRGRRTAGTQYF
TRBJ2-1 | TRBV3-1 | CASSQVTSGKNEQFF
TRBJ2-2 | TRBV5-5 | CASSFTGSFTGELFF
TRBJ2-7 | TRBV7-9 | CASSLVSDEQYF